Listed below are T cell receptor beta chains from one sample, sequenced in a study of beta chain features in type 1 diabetes. The assay was immunoSEQ multiplex PCR, and TCRdb's table has in-frame clones only and misses some. The sample has roughly 140,000 clones; 8.5% to 14% are singletons. Material: central memory CD4+ T cells from blood. These receptors originate from a man in his late teens or twenties in good health. Both conserved end residues are part of each CDR3. D genes are given only for firm matches. A clone size is listed for some rows: how often the clone was seen (once, few, many), or a class if it is expanded.

J gene | V gene | D gene | clone size | CDR3 DNA | CDR3 protein
TRBJ1-2 | TRBV9 | . | . | TGTGCCAGCAGCCTAACCCTGGACAGATCGTCCTATGGCTACACCTTC | CASSLTLDRSSYGYTF
TRBJ1-1 | TRBV13 | TRBD1 | few | TGTGCCAGCAGCTTAGGCGGGGGGACAGGGCGGATTGAAGCTTTCTTT | CASSLGGGTGRIEAFF
TRBJ2-6 | TRBV15 | TRBD1 | few | TGTGCCACCAGCAATACCGGGACAGTCTCTGGGGCCAACGTCCTGACTTTC | CATSNTGTVSGANVLTF
TRBJ2-7 | TRBV29-1 | TRBD1 | few | TGCAGCGTTGAAGGGTACGGGACAGGGGACTACGAGCAGTACTTC | CSVEGYGTGDYEQYF
TRBJ2-2 | TRBV29-1 | TRBD1 | . | TGCAGCGTCGCTATGGACAGGCGCACCGGGGAGCTGTTTTTT | CSVAMDRRTGELFF
TRBJ2-1 | TRBV28 | TRBD2 | few | TGTGCCAGCAGAACTCAACTAGCGGGAGTAAATGAGCAGTTCTTC | CASRTQLAGVNEQFF
TRBJ2-5 | TRBV18 | . | . | TGTGCCAGCTCACCATTTAAGGGAGCAGGGGAGACCCAGTACTTC | CASSPFKGAGETQYF
TRBJ1-2 | TRBV29-1 | . | few | TGCAGCGTTGATAAGGGAACGGACTATGGCTACACCTTC | CSVDKGTDYGYTF
TRBJ2-5 | TRBV18 | . | few | TGTGCCAGCTCACCACGCCGCGGTAGCGAGACCCAGTACTTC | CASSPRRGSETQYF
TRBJ1-5 | TRBV14 | . | few | TGTGCCAGCAGCCAAGGGCCAAATCAGCCCCAGCATTTT | CASSQGPNQPQHF
TRBJ1-6 | TRBV28 | . | . | TGTGCCAGCAGTTTTGGTGGCAGTTATAATTCACCCCTCCACTTT | CASSFGGSYNSPLHF
TRBJ2-3 | TRBV6-5 | . | . | TGTGCCAGCAGTTACTCGTTCGGATTCACAGATACGCAGTATTTT | CASSYSFGFTDTQYF
TRBJ1-1 | TRBV7-9 | TRBD1 | . | TGTGCCAGCAGCCGAGGACAGGCGAAGGACACTGAAGCTTTCTTT | CASSRGQAKDTEAFF
TRBJ2-5 | TRBV29-1 | . | few | TGCAGCGTTGAAGGGCAGGGGCTAGAGACCCAGTACTTC | CSVEGQGLETQYF
TRBJ2-1 | TRBV4-3 | TRBD2 | . | TGCGCCAGCAGCCAGTCTGCCGGGAGGAACAATGAGCAGTTCTTC | CASSQSAGRNNEQFF
TRBJ2-5 | TRBV5-1 | . | . | TGCGCCAGCAGCTTGAACCAAGAGACCCAGTACTTC | CASSLNQETQYF
TRBJ2-7 | TRBV5-4 | TRBD1 | . | TGTGCCAGCAGCCCGAAGGGGACAGCCTACGAGCAGTACTTC | CASSPKGTAYEQYF
TRBJ2-4 | TRBV5-6 | TRBD2 | few | TGTGCCAGCAGCTTCCGACTAGCGGGATTCGACATTCAGTACTTC | CASSFRLAGFDIQYF
TRBJ2-3 | TRBV7-3 | TRBD1 | . | TGTGCCAGCAGCTTAACGACAGGGCTGGGCACAGATACGCAGTATTTT | CASSLTTGLGTDTQYF
TRBJ2-7 | TRBV15 | . | once | TGTGCCACCAGTTCGGGAACCTACGAGCAGTACTTC | CATSSGTYEQYF
TRBJ2-6 | TRBV9 | TRBD1 | few | TGTGCCCGCAGCGAGGGGGCGCGCCCTTACTCTGGGGCCAACGTCCTGACTTTC | CARSEGARPYSGANVLTF
TRBJ2-6 | TRBV6-5 | . | . | TGTGCCAGCAGTTACTCGACCGGCCAGGCCAACGTCCTGACTTTC | CASSYSTGQANVLTF
TRBJ2-7 | TRBV19 | . | many | TGTGCCAGTAGTCCCCGGACCCGTGAATACGAGCAGTACTTC | CASSPRTREYEQYF
TRBJ1-5 | TRBV7-3 | . | . | TGTGCCAGCAGCCAAAGTCCCTCCCATCAGCCCCAGCATTTT | CASSQSPSHQPQHF
TRBJ1-4 | TRBV28 | . | . | TGTGCCAGCAGTTTGGGGGGGCTGGATGAAAAACTGTTTTTT | CASSLGGLDEKLFF
TRBJ2-5 | TRBV7-8 | . | . | TGTGCCAGCAGCTTAGCGCCGGGGACAGAGACCCAGTACTTC | CASSLAPGTETQYF
TRBJ2-7 | TRBV18 | TRBD2 | few | TGTGCCAGCTCACCGACTAGCGGGAAGTCGAACGAGCAGTACTTC | CASSPTSGKSNEQYF
TRBJ2-7 | TRBV4-3 | . | . | TGCGCCAGCAGCCAAGCGAGGCGACAGTACCACGAGCAGTACTTC | CASSQARRQYHEQYF
TRBJ1-2 | TRBV4-3 | . | few | TGCGCCAGCAGCCAAGATCCAGGGGCGGCTGGCTACACCTTC | CASSQDPGAAGYTF
TRBJ2-3 | TRBV7-2 | TRBD2 | . | TGTGCCAGCAGCTTAGGACTAGCCATGGATACGCAGTATTTT | CASSLGLAMDTQYF
TRBJ1-1 | TRBV30 | . | few | TGTGCCTGGAACCCGGGTAGGGTTCGAGCTTTCTTT | CAWNPGRVRAFF
TRBJ2-4 | TRBV6-1 | TRBD1 | . | TGTGCCAGCAGTGAAGGGACAGGGTCCAAAAACATTCAGTACTTC | CASSEGTGSKNIQYF
TRBJ2-1 | TRBV30 | TRBD2 | few | TGTGCCTGGAGGGATTCGGGGGGTCATTCCTACAATGAGCAGTTCTTC | CAWRDSGGHSYNEQFF